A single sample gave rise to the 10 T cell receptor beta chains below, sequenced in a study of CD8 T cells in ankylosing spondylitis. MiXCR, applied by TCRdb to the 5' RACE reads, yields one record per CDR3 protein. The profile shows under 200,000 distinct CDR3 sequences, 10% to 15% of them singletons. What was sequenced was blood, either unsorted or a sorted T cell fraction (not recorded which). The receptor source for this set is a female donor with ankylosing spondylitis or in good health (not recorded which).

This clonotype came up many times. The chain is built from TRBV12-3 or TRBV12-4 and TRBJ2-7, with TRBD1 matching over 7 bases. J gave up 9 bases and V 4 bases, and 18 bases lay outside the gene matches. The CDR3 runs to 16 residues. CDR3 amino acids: CASSSYRTGPSLWQYF. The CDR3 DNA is TGTGCCAGCAGTTCTTATAGGACAGGTCCCTCTCTCTGGCAGTACTTC.

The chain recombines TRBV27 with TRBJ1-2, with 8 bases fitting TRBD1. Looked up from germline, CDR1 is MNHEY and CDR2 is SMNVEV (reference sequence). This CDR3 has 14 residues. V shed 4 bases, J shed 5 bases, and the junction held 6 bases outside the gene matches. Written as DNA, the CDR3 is TGTGCCAGCAGTTCTCAGGGACAGGAATATGGCTACACCTTC. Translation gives CASSSQGQEYGYTF.

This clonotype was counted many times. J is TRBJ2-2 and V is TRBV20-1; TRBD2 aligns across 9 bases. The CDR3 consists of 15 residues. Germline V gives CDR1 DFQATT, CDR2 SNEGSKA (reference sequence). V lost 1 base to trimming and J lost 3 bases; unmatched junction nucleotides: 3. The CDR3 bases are TGCAGTGCTAGAGTAGCGGGAGAGCACACCGGGGAGCTGTTTTTT. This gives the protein CSARVAGEHTGELFF.

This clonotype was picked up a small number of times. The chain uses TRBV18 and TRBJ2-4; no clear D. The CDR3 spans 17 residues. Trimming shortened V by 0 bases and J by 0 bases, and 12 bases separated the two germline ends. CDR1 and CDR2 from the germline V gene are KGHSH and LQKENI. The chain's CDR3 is CASSPPSTTIAKNIQYF. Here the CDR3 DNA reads TGTGCCAGCTCACCACCCTCAACAACCATAGCCAAAAACATTCAGTACTTC.

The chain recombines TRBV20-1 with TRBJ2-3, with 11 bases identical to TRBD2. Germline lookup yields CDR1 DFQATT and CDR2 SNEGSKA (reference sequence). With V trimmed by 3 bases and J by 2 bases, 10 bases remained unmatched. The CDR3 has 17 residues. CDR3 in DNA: TGCAGTGCTAGTTATCGACTAGCGGGGTCCTACACAGATACGCAGTATTTT. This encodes CSASYRLAGSYTDTQYF.

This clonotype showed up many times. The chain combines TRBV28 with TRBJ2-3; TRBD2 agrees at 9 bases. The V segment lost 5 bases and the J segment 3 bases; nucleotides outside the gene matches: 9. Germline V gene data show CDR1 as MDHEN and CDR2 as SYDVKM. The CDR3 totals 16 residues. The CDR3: CASSPFSGSRTDTQYF. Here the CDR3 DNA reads TGTGCCAGCAGTCCCTTTAGCGGGAGCAGGACAGATACGCAGTATTTT.

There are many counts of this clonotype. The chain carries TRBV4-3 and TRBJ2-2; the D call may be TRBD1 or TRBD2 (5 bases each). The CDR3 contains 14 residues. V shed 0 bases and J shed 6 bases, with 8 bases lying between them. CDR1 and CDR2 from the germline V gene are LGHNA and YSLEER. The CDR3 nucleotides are TGCGCCAGCAGCCAAGACGGGGCCGCCGGGGAGCTGTTTTTT. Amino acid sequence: CASSQDGAAGELFF.

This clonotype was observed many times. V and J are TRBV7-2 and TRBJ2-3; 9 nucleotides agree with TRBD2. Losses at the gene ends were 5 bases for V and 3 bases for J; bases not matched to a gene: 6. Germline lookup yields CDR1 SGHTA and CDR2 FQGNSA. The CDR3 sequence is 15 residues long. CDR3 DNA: TGTGCCAGCAGCCTTAGCGGGAGTGTTACAGATACGCAGTATTTT. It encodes CASSLSGSVTDTQYF.

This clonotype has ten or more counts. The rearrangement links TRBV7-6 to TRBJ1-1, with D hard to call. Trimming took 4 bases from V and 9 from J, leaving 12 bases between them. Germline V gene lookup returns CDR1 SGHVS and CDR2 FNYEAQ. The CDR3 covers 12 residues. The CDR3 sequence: CASSSPRRQAFF. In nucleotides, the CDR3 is TGTGCCAGCAGCTCTCCGAGACGACAAGCTTTCTTT.

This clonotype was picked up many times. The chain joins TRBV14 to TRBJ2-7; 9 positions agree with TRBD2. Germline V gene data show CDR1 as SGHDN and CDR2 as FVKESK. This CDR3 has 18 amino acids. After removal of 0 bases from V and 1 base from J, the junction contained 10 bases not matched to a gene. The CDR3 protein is CASSQEVGGLAGSYEQYF. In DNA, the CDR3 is TGTGCCAGCAGCCAAGAGGTTGGGGGACTAGCCGGTTCCTACGAGCAGTACTTC. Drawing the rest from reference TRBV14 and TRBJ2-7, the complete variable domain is EAGVTQFPSHSVIEKGQTVTLRCDPISGHDNLYWYRRVMGKEIKFLLHFVKESKQDESGMPNNRFLAERTGGTYSTLKVQPAELEDSGVYFCASSQEVGGLAGSYEQYFGPGTRLTVT.